The clone carrying this T cell receptor (beta chain) has only one observation. Other DNA variants within this sample encode the same CDR3. In the study's own analysis: Amplifying reference gene primers gave estimates of nucleated cell counts. Sequencing used immunoSEQ multiplex PCR; TCRdb keeps in-frame clones, though not all of them. V and J calls and clone size are as listed in that table; D and trimming were resolved from the DNA. The repertoire has roughly 200,000 clones, approximately 90% of them found once; the top ten carry roughly 10%. These data are taken from a study of blood T cell repertoires in COVID-19. Study in general: Samples came from the United States, Italy and Spain, spanning acute and convalescent COVID-19.

Seattle participants joined during active infection and were tracked over time. The germline V gene has CDR1 SGHDT and CDR2 YYEEEE. The CDR3 runs to 14 residues. Trimming cost V 4 bases and J 1 base, with 9 bases left between them. The sample taken for sequencing was peripheral blood. This TCR came from a woman aged 45 to 65 with COVID-19, enrolled during active disease. J is TRBJ1-5 and V is TRBV5-6, with D uncertain. CDR3 region: CASSRPGSNQPQHF. The CDR3 coding sequence is TGTGCCAGCAGCCGCCCAGGCAGCAATCAGCCCCAGCATTTT.